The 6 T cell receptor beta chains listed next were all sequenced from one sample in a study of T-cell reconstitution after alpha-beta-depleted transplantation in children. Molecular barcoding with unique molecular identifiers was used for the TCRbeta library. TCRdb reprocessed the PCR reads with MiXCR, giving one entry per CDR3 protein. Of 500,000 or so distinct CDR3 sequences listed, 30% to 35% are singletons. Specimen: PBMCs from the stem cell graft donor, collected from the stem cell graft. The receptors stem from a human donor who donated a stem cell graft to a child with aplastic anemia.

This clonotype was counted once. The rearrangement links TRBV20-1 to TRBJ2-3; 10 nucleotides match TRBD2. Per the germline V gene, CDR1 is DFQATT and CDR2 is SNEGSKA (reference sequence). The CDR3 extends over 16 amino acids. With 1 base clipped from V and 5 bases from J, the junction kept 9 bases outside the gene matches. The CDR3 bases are TGCAGTGCTAGAGGGGCTAGCGGGAGTCCGGGAGATACGCAGTATTTT. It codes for CSARGASGSPGDTQYF.

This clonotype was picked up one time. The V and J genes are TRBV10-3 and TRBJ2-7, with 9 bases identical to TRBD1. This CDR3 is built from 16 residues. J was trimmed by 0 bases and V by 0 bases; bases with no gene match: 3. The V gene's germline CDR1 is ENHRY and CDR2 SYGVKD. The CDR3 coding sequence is TGTGCCATCAGTGAGTCGCGGACAGGGGACTCCTACGAGCAGTACTTC. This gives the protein CAISESRTGDSYEQYF.

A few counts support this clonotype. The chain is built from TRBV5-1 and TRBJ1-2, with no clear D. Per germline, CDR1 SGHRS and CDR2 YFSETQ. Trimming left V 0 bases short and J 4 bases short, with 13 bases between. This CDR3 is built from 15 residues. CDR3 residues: CASSLVGGQSYGYTF. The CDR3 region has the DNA TGCGCCAGCAGCTTGGTTGGAGGGCAGAGCTATGGCTACACCTTC.

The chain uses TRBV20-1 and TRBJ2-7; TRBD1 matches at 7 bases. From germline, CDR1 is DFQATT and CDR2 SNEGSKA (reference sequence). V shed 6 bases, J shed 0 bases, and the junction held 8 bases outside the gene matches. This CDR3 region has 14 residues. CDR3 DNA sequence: TGCAGTGCCCCCGGGACAGTTGGCTCCTACGAGCAGTACTTC. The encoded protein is CSAPGTVGSYEQYF.

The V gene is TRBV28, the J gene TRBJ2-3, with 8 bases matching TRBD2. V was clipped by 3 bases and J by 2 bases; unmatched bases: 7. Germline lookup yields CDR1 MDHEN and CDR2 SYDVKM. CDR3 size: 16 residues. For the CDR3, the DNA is TGTGCCAGCAGTTTTCACGCGGGGGGACTCACAGATACGCAGTATTTT. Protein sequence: CASSFHAGGLTDTQYF.

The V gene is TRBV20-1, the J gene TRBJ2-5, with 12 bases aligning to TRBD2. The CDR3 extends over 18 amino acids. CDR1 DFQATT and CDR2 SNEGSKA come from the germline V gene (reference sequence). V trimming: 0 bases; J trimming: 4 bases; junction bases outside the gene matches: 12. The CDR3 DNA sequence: TGCAGTGCTAGAGAGCCCGGTACTAGCGGGAGGATGGGAGAGACCCAGTACTTC. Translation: CSAREPGTSGRMGETQYF.